This TCR beta chain was observed in a study of tumor-infiltrating lymphocytes in primary liver carcinoma. The V end was cut by 6 bases, the J end by 2 bases, with 5 bases between. The CDR3 is 13 residues long. CDR1 MDHEN and CDR2 SYDVKM come from the germline V gene. Co-extracting RNA and DNA was done with roughly 17-34 mg of unsorted bulk tissue as input. This clonotype was counted only a few times. This may be a read error, as it is one base from a much larger clone. The template, about 500 ng total RNA, yielded TCR beta cDNA made with a constant-region primer. For TCR beta, libraries were produced by three nested multiplex PCR rounds using slightly modified ARM-PCR. The study ran its first two PCR rounds for approximately 10 cycles each, using TRBV1-TRBV30 forward primers and a C-beta reverse primer. TCRdb fed the multiplex PCR reads into MiXCR, producing one record per CDR3 protein. The sample lists roughly 32,000 distinct CDR3 sequences, under 75% occurring once.

Sequenced material: liver tumor tissue from sampling region 4. As for subset: tumor region T4, right-lateral pole. The chain uses TRBV28 and TRBJ2-6; unclear D gene. This sequence was found in a man aged 40-49 years with primary liver carcinoma and hepatitis B virus infection. The DNA for the CDR3 is TGTGCCAGCAGGGGGACTGGGGCCAACGTCCTGACTTTC. Protein sequence: CASRGTGANVLTF.